These T cell receptor beta chains were read from a single sample in a study of T cells after yellow fever vaccination. Each CDR3 protein gets one entry after TCRdb re-called the 5' RACE reads with MiXCR. The sample includes fewer than 350,000 distinct CDR3 sequences, about 4.5% of them seen just once. Material: PBMCs, obtained 15 days after the yellow fever booster vaccination. These receptors were collected from a man between 18 and 35 years old who received the YFV17D yellow fever vaccine. CDR3s include the opening cysteine and the closing phenylalanine or tryptophan. D genes are given only for firm matches. Some rows mark clone size as missing; the rest say once, few, many or name a class of expanded clone.

.	TRBV4-1	TRBJ1-5	.	13	TGCGCCAGCAGCCAGGACCCCTTTCAGCCCCAGCATTTT	CASSQDPFQPQHF
.	TRBV7-3	TRBJ2-3	many	13	TGTGCCAGCAGCTCAGGGAACACAGATACGCAGTATTTT	CASSSGNTDTQYF
TRBD2	TRBV7-9	TRBJ2-5	many	16	TGTGCCAGCAGCTTAGGACTAGCGGGGGGCCAAGAATCCCAGTACTTC	CASSLGLAGGQESQYF
.	TRBV4-3	TRBJ2-5	many	14	TGCGCCAGCAGCCAAGATGGGGGGAAGGAGACCCAGTACTTC	CASSQDGGKETQYF
.	TRBV20-1	TRBJ1-2	.	12	TGCAGTGCTAGAAGGACAGCGAATGGCTACACCTTC	CSARRTANGYTF
.	TRBV19	TRBJ2-5	.	14	TGTGCCAGTAGTATAGGTTGGGCAGAGGAGACCCAGTACTTC	CASSIGWAEETQYF
.	TRBV7-9	TRBJ2-1	many	15	TGTGCCAGCAGTCCGGGGGCCCCAGCACGGGGTGAGCAGTTCTTC	CASSPGAPARGEQFF
.	TRBV7-6	TRBJ1-3	.	15	TGTGCCAGCAGCTTAGGAAACCCCTCTGGAAACACCATATATTTT	CASSLGNPSGNTIYF
TRBD1	TRBV2	TRBJ2-3	few	15	TGTGCCAGCAGCCCCCGGGACAGGGGCACGGATACGCAGTATTTT	CASSPRDRGTDTQYF
.	TRBV6-6	TRBJ1-5	few	15	TGTGCCAGCAGTTACTCCGGACTGGGGAATCAGCCCCAGCATTTT	CASSYSGLGNQPQHF
TRBD1	TRBV15	TRBJ2-1	.	16	TGTGCCACCAGCAGAGATCAGGGGGTATCCTACAATGAGCAGTTCTTC	CATSRDQGVSYNEQFF
.	TRBV12-3/TRBV12-4	TRBJ1-6	many	14	TGTGCCAGCAGCTACCACCCAGGGAATTCACCCCTCCACTTT	CASSYHPGNSPLHF
.	TRBV6-5	TRBJ1-5	many	13	TGTGCCAGCACCAGAGGCCGGGGTCAGCCCCAGCATTTT	CASTRGRGQPQHF
TRBD1	TRBV20-1	TRBJ1-5	.	14	TGCAGTGCTCGAGGACAGGGTGGGTACCAGCCCCAGCATTTT	CSARGQGGYQPQHF
.	TRBV6-5	TRBJ1-3	few	11	TGTGCCAGCCACCTAGGAAACACCATATATTTT	CASHLGNTIYF
.	TRBV20-1	TRBJ1-4	many	12	TGCAGTGCCCCTCAAACTAATGAAAAACTGTTTTTT	CSAPQTNEKLFF
TRBD2	TRBV5-1	TRBJ2-7	few	17	TGCGCCAGCAGCCGACGACTCACTAGCGGGGATTCCTACGAGCAGTACTTC	CASSRRLTSGDSYEQYF
.	TRBV7-9	TRBJ1-5	few	16	TGTGCCAGCAGCCAGGCGAGGACCGGACGTCATCAGCCCCAGCATTTT	CASSQARTGRHQPQHF
TRBD1	TRBV6-5	TRBJ1-4	many	15	TGTGCCAGCAGTTACCTAACAGGGGTCGGTGAAAAACTGTTTTTT	CASSYLTGVGEKLFF
TRBD2	TRBV4-3	TRBJ2-3	.	19	TGCGCCAGCAGCCCACGGACTAGCGGGGCCGAAACTAGCACAGATACGCAGTATTTT	CASSPRTSGAETSTDTQYF
TRBD1	TRBV7-6	TRBJ2-1	many	15	TGTGCCAGCAGCCTAACCCGGGGACAGCGCAATGAGCAGTTCTTC	CASSLTRGQRNEQFF
TRBD1	TRBV7-9	TRBJ1-2	.	16	TGTGCCAGCAGGCCACTGGGGGACAGGGGATCCGATGGCTACACCTTC	CASRPLGDRGSDGYTF
.	TRBV29-1	TRBJ2-7	many	14	TGCAGCGTTGGGCCTCAGCATGCAAGCTACGAGCAGTACTTC	CSVGPQHASYEQYF